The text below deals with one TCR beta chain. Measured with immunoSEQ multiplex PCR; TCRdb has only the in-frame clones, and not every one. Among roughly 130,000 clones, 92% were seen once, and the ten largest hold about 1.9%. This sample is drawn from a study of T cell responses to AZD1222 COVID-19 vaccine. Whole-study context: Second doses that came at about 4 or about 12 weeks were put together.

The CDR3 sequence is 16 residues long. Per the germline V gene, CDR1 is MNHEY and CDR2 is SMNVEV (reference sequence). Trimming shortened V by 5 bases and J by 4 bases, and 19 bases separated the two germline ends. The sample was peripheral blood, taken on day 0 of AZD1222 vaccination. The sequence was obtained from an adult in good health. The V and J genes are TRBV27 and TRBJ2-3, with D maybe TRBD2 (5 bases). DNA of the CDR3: TGTGCCAGCAGTGTAGAACCGGGAAGTACGTCAGATACGCAGTATTTT. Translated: CASSVEPGSTSDTQYF.